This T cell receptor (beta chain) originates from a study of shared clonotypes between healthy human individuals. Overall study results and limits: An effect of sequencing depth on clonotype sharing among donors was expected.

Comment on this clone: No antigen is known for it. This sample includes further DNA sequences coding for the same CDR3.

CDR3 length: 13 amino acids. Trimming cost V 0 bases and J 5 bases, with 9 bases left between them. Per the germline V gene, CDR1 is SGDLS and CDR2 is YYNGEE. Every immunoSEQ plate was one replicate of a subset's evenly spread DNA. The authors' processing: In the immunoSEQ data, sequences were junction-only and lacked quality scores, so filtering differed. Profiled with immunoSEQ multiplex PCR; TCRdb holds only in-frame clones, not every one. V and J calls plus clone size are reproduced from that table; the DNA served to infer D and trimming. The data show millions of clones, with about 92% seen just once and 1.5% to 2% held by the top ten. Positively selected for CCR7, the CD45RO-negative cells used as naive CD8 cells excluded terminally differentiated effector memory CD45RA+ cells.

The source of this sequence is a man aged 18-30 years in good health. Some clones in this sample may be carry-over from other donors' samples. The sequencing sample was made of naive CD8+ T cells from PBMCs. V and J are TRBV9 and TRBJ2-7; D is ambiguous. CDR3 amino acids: CASSVGRGHEQYF. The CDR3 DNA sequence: TGTGCCAGCAGCGTAGGTAGAGGCCACGAGCAGTACTTC.